The 30 T cell receptor beta chains presented below share a single source sample, sequenced in a study of cytomegalovirus exposure and HLA in healthy donors. The table came from immunoSEQ multiplex PCR; TCRdb's copy has only in-frame clones and leaves some out. The data hold approximately 160,000 clones, with about 96% observed a single time. Material: PBMCs. The receptors originated from a woman aged 18-29 years in good health and CMV-seronegative.

The chain couples TRBV5-1 to TRBJ1-1; no reliable D call. The germline V gene has CDR1 SGHRS and CDR2 YFSETQ. CDR3 length: 15 residues. Trimming left V 0 bases short and J 3 bases short, with 12 bases between. The CDR3 reads CASSLAPGRDTEAFF. The CDR3 DNA is TGCGCCAGCAGCTTGGCCCCGGGAAGGGACACTGAAGCTTTCTTT.

DNA of the CDR3: TGTGCCAGCAGCTTCACTAGCGGTAACTACGAGCAGTACTTC. Protein: CASSFTSGNYEQYF. This chain uses TRBV9 with TRBJ2-7; 8 nucleotides align to TRBD2. In germline, CDR1 is SGDLS, CDR2 YYNGEE. V shed 4 bases, J shed 3 bases, and the junction held 6 bases outside the gene matches. CDR3 size: 14 residues.

The CDR3 protein is CASSRRLAGGLNTGELFF. The CDR3, as DNA: TGCGCCAGCAGCAGGAGACTAGCGGGGGGACTTAACACCGGGGAGCTGTTTTTT. The chain couples TRBV5-1 to TRBJ2-2; 13 bases match TRBD2. The CDR3 runs to 18 residues. The ends lost 4 bases at V and 2 bases at J; junction bases unmatched: 8. CDR1 SGHRS and CDR2 YFSETQ come from the germline V gene.

Written as DNA, the CDR3 is TGTGCCAGCAGTCCCCAGACAGGGGGCCTTGATACGCAGTATTTT. It translates to CASSPQTGGLDTQYF. The chain is built from TRBV27 and TRBJ2-3, with TRBD1 identical over 10 bases. The V segment lost 5 bases and the J segment 6 bases; nucleotides outside the gene matches: 8. This CDR3 has 15 amino acids. Germline V CDR1 and CDR2: MNHEY, SMNVEV (reference sequence).

This chain connects TRBV11-3 to TRBJ1-3; 12 nucleotides agree with TRBD1. The ends lost 5 bases at V and 0 bases at J; junction bases unmatched: 11. CDR1 SGHNT and CDR2 YENEEA come from the germline V gene. The CDR3 loop spans 19 amino acids. The CDR3 spells CASSQSRDRGPNSGNTIYF. CDR3 bases: TGTGCCAGCAGCCAGTCTAGGGACAGGGGGCCGAACTCTGGAAACACCATATATTTT.

Only a few counts were recorded for this clone. CDR3 nucleotides: TGTGCCAGTAGTATGTCGGACAGGGGTTCCTACGAGCAGTACTTC. The encoded protein is CASSMSDRGSYEQYF. The chain combines TRBV19 with TRBJ2-7, with 9 bases aligning to TRBD1. V was pared by 3 bases and J by 1 base, with 4 bases of the junction left unmatched. The V gene's germline CDR1 is LNHDA and CDR2 SQIVND (reference sequence). The CDR3 loop spans 15 amino acids.

The chain couples TRBV5-1 to TRBJ1-2, with D possibly being TRBD1 (5 bases). The V end was cut by 2 bases, the J end by 0 bases, with 20 bases between. Germline V gene data show CDR1 as SGHRS and CDR2 as YFSETQ. This CDR3 contains 18 residues. As DNA, the CDR3 is TGCGCCAGCAGCTTAAGAGTGACAGCGTATTCGGCTAACTATGGCTACACCTTC. Its translation is CASSLRVTAYSANYGYTF.

The chain joins TRBV6-1 to TRBJ1-2, with 9 bases that match TRBD1. V lost 7 bases, J lost 8 bases, and 8 bases stayed unmatched. This CDR3 spans 13 amino acids. The germline V gene has CDR1 MNHNS and CDR2 SASEGT. As DNA, the CDR3 is TGTGCCAGCACCCTGGACAGGGGCCAGGGCTACACCTTC. Translating it yields CASTLDRGQGYTF.

This clone was seen just once. The genes are TRBV10-2 and TRBJ2-3; 12 bases align to TRBD2. Germline-derived CDR1 and CDR2 are WSHSY and SAAADI. The CDR3 consists of 15 residues. With V trimmed by 3 bases and J by 6 bases, 4 bases remained unmatched. For the CDR3, the DNA is TGCGCCAGCAGTGACCCTAGCGGGGGGGCGGATACGCAGTATTTT. This translates into CASSDPSGGADTQYF.

The V gene is TRBV6-5, the J gene TRBJ2-3; 7 bases map to TRBD1. The CDR3 extends over 15 amino acids. Germline CDR1 and CDR2: MNHEY and SVGAGI. Trimming took 6 bases from V and 0 from J; bases not matched to a gene: 6. The CDR3 region has the DNA TGTGCCAGCAGGCGACAGGGTTCTAGCACAGATACGCAGTATTTT. Its protein product is CASRRQGSSTDTQYF.

The chain has TRBV19 and TRBJ2-7; perhaps TRBD2 as D (6 bases). V was pared by 5 bases and J by 3 bases, with 14 bases between. The CDR3 is made up of 14 amino acids. Germline values: CDR1 LNHDA, CDR2 SQIVND (reference sequence). The CDR3 is CASSVRGISYEQYF. CDR3 nucleotides: TGTGCCAGTAGTGTCCGCGGGATCAGCTACGAGCAGTACTTC.

This clone was counted between two and nine times. This chain uses TRBV30 with TRBJ2-7; maybe TRBD2 (6 bases). Germline assignment: CDR1 GTSNPN and CDR2 SVGIG (reference sequence). This CDR3 spans 13 amino acids. V gave up 2 bases and J gave up 6 bases, with 14 bases separating them. The CDR3 DNA reads as TGTGCCTGGAGTCTGGGGGGTCTTAGCGAGCAGTACTTC. The encoded protein is CAWSLGGLSEQYF.

The V and J genes are TRBV6-5 and TRBJ2-6; 7 nucleotides line up with TRBD1. Trimming removed 2 bases from V and 2 bases from J; junction bases left unmatched: 0. The germline gives CDR1 MNHEY, CDR2 SVGAGI. CDR3 length equals 15 residues. In DNA, the CDR3 is TGTGCCAGCAGTTACGGGACAGCTGGGGCCAACGTCCTGACTTTC. This gives the protein CASSYGTAGANVLTF.

The J gene is TRBJ2-5, the V gene TRBV5-1, with 9 bases that match TRBD1. With 3 bases clipped from V and 5 bases from J, the junction kept 11 bases outside the gene matches. Germline V gene lookup returns CDR1 SGHRS and CDR2 YFSETQ. This CDR3 has 16 residues. CDR3 bases: TGCGCCAGCAGCTCCCGGACAGGGGTAGTTATGGAGACCCAGTACTTC. This gives the protein CASSSRTGVVMETQYF.

The V call is TRBV7-9, the J call TRBJ2-3; no reliable D call. This CDR3 spans 14 amino acids. Trimming removed 4 bases at V and 3 bases at J, with 11 bases between. CDR1 SEHNR and CDR2 FQNEAQ come from the germline V gene (reference sequence). CDR3 residues: CASSSTGSTDTQYF. The CDR3 bases are TGTGCCAGCAGCTCCACCGGGTCGACAGATACGCAGTATTTT. The full variable domain, completed using reference TRBV7-9 and TRBJ2-3, is DTGVSQNPRHKITKRGQNVTFRCDPISEHNRLYWYRQTLGQGPEFLTYFQNEAQLEKSRLLSDRFSAERPKGSFSTLEIQRTEQGDSAMYLCASSSTGSTDTQYFGPGTRLTVL.

The chain uses TRBV7-3 and TRBJ2-7, with 8 bases matching TRBD1. The V gene end was trimmed by 0 bases and the J gene end by 0 bases; junction bases not matched to a gene: 1. The CDR3 runs to 15 residues. From germline, CDR1 is SGHTA and CDR2 FQGTGA. CDR3 residues: CASSLTGTGSYEQYF. CDR3 DNA sequence: TGTGCCAGCAGCTTAACGGGGACAGGCTCCTACGAGCAGTACTTC. The whole variable domain, filled in from reference TRBV7-3 and TRBJ2-7, reads GAGVSQTPSNKVTEKGKYVELRCDPISGHTALYWYRQSLGQGPEFLIYFQGTGAADDSGLPNDRFFAVRPEGSVSTLKIQRTERGDSAVYLCASSLTGTGSYEQYFGPGTRLTVT.

The gene calls are TRBV19 and TRBJ1-1; D is ambiguous. Germline CDR1 reads LNHDA; CDR2 reads SQIVND (reference sequence). CDR3 length: 12 amino acids. V dropped 2 bases and J dropped 4 bases, with 5 bases sitting between them. Here the CDR3 reads CASSIPGTEAFF. DNA of the CDR3: TGTGCCAGTAGTATACCGGGCACTGAAGCTTTCTTT.

The rearrangement uses TRBV15 and TRBJ2-1; no reliable D call. The germline V gene encodes CDR1 LNHNV and CDR2 YYDKDF (reference sequence). The V end lost 1 base, the J end lost 5 bases, and 6 bases lay between the germline ends. The CDR3 is 13 amino acids. CDR3 in DNA: TGTGCCACCAGCAGAGTACTACACAATGAGCAGTTCTTC. It yields the protein CATSRVLHNEQFF. Full variable domain (missing parts from reference TRBV15 and TRBJ2-1): DAMVIQNPRYQVTQFGKPVTLSCSQTLNHNVMYWYQQKSSQAPKLLFHYYDKDFNNEADTPDNFQSRRPNTSFCFLDIRSPGLGDTAMYLCATSRVLHNEQFFGPGTRLTVL.

The CDR3 spells CASSRTGVDVTEAFF. DNA for the CDR3: TGTGCCAGCTCACGGACAGGGGTGGATGTCACTGAAGCTTTCTTT. This chain connects TRBV18 to TRBJ1-1; 9 bases map to TRBD1. The CDR3 loop spans 15 amino acids. Trimming at V came to 4 bases and at J to 4 bases, leaving 7 bases not matched to a gene. CDR1 KGHSH and CDR2 LQKENI come from the germline V gene.

This chain links TRBV7-8 with TRBJ1-4; D is perhaps TRBD1 (6 bases). Germline loops: CDR1 SGHVS, CDR2 FQNEAQ. The CDR3 is 18 amino acids. Trimming shortened V by 0 bases and J by 3 bases, and 17 bases separated the two germline ends. The CDR3 is CASSLARDTQWANEKLFF. For the CDR3, the DNA is TGTGCCAGCAGCTTAGCTCGGGACACCCAATGGGCTAATGAAAAACTGTTTTTT. The whole variable domain, filled in from reference TRBV7-8 and TRBJ1-4, reads GAGVSQSPRYKVAKRGQDVALRCDPISGHVSLFWYQQALGQGPEFLTYFQNEAQLDKSGLPSDRFFAERPEGSVSTLKIQRTQQEDSAVYLCASSLARDTQWANEKLFFGSGTQLSVL.

The chain recombines TRBV4-2 with TRBJ2-3; D is possibly TRBD1 (6 bases). Per the germline V gene, CDR1 is LGHNA and CDR2 is YNFKEQ. Trimming shortened V by 3 bases and J by 3 bases, and 13 bases separated the two germline ends. This CDR3 has 15 amino acids. The CDR3 coding sequence is TGTGCCAGCAGCCATCTCGGGACATCAACAGATACGCAGTATTTT. The encoded protein is CASSHLGTSTDTQYF.

This chain connects TRBV19 to TRBJ2-3, with D perhaps TRBD1 (5 bases). Germline V gene lookup returns CDR1 LNHDA and CDR2 SQIVND (reference sequence). V dropped 6 bases and J dropped 1 base, with 8 bases sitting between them. The CDR3 extends over 13 amino acids. CDR3 loop: CASSPTGTDTQYF. As DNA, the CDR3 is TGTGCCAGTAGCCCGACAGGCACAGATACGCAGTATTTT.

The V and J genes are TRBV5-1 and TRBJ1-1; TRBD1 matches at 10 bases. Germline loops: CDR1 SGHRS, CDR2 YFSETQ. The CDR3 is made up of 17 amino acids. The trim removed 4 bases at V and 3 bases at J, leaving 12 bases unmatched. The CDR3 bases are TGCGCCAGCAGCCTCCGGGACAGGGGCCGTATCTACACTGAAGCTTTCTTT. Protein: CASSLRDRGRIYTEAFF.

The rearrangement uses TRBV5-1 and TRBJ2-1, with 10 bases that match TRBD2. Germline CDR1 SGHRS, CDR2 YFSETQ. The CDR3 is 16 amino acids. V lost 3 bases to trimming and J lost 7 bases; unmatched junction nucleotides: 10. The CDR3 loop reads CASSSPQRGGLNEQFF. The DNA of the CDR3 is TGCGCCAGCAGCTCCCCTCAGCGGGGGGGACTGAATGAGCAGTTCTTC. Based on the CDR3 plus reference TRBV5-1 and TRBJ2-1, the full variable domain is KAGVTQTPRYLIKTRGQQVTLSCSPISGHRSVSWYQQTPGQGLQFLFEYFSETQRNKGNFPGRFSGRQFSNSRSEMNVSTLELGDSALYLCASSSPQRGGLNEQFFGPGTRLTVL.

The chain uses TRBV4-1 and TRBJ2-7, with TRBD2 identical over 8 bases. Germline V lookup: CDR1 MGHRA, CDR2 YSYEKL. Trimming took 3 bases from V and 4 from J; bases not matched to a gene: 5. The length of the CDR3 is 14 residues. The CDR3 region is CASSQTGGEYEQYF. In nucleotides, the CDR3 is TGCGCCAGCAGCCAGACGGGGGGGGAATACGAGCAGTACTTC.

This CDR3 reads CASSLGERGGRGTDTQYF. The CDR3 DNA sequence: TGTGCCAGCAGCTTGGGAGAACGAGGGGGCCGTGGCACAGATACGCAGTATTTT. V gene TRBV5-5 combines with J gene TRBJ2-3, with 7 bases identical to TRBD1. The V gene end was trimmed by 0 bases and the J gene end by 1 base; junction bases not matched to a gene: 11. Germline V gives CDR1 SGHKS, CDR2 YYEKEE (reference sequence). CDR3 size: 18 residues.

V and J are TRBV2 and TRBJ2-7; D is unclear. CDR1 and CDR2 from the germline V gene are SNHLY and FYNNEI. V lost 3 bases, J lost 3 bases, and 9 bases lay in between. The CDR3 runs 13 residues. DNA of the CDR3: TGTGCCAGCAGTGAGGCGGTTGGCTACGAGCAGTACTTC. Translation gives CASSEAVGYEQYF.

V is TRBV7-2 and J is TRBJ2-2, with TRBD1 identical over 8 bases. Germline V CDR1 and CDR2: SGHTA, FQGNSA. This CDR3 spans 15 amino acids. The V segment lost 5 bases and the J segment 4 bases; nucleotides outside the gene matches: 6. The CDR3 is CASSQGQVVTGELFF. In nucleotides, the CDR3 is TGTGCCAGCAGCCAGGGACAGGTGGTCACCGGGGAGCTGTTTTTT.

The chain is built from TRBV7-6 and TRBJ1-1, with 7 bases aligning to TRBD1. Losses at the gene ends were 4 bases for V and 3 bases for J; bases not matched to a gene: 20. Germline-derived CDR1 and CDR2 are SGHVS and FNYEAQ. The CDR3 loop spans 19 amino acids. This chain's CDR3 is CASSSQPKTPTGRDTEAFF. The CDR3 DNA reads as TGTGCCAGCAGCTCCCAACCCAAAACCCCGACAGGGCGAGACACTGAAGCTTTCTTT.

The chain combines TRBV2 with TRBJ1-4; possible D gene TRBD1, 6 bases. The CDR3 covers 14 residues. V was trimmed by 5 bases and J by 4 bases, leaving 11 bases between them. CDR1 and CDR2 from the germline V gene are SNHLY and FYNNEI. CDR3 sequence (DNA): TGTGCCAGCAGTAACGACAGGAATAATGAAAAACTGTTTTTT. Protein sequence: CASSNDRNNEKLFF.